This TCR beta chain emerged from a study of cytomegalovirus exposure and HLA in healthy donors. Study-wide context: An earlier analysis found fewer than 140 million unique TCR beta sequences from approximately 190 million T cells.

In the PCR, 60 Vbeta and 13 Jbeta primers were used. Method: immunoSEQ multiplex PCR; TCRdb's copy keeps in-frame clones and lacks some. The table shows approximately 170,000 clones, with roughly 79% occurring only once. V was shortened by 0 bases and J by 6 bases, with 22 bases between the two germline ends. This CDR3 has 17 amino acids. Germline V gene sequence: CDR1 SQVTM, CDR2 ANQGSEA. This receptor was identified in a man between 18 and 29 years old in good health and CMV-seropositive. The V and J genes are TRBV29-1 and TRBJ2-3; possible D gene TRBD2, 6 bases. The specimen sequenced was PBMCs. The CDR3 DNA is TGCAGCGTTGAAGATCCGGTGGGGGGACTCCCGATGGATACGCAGTATTTT. Its translation: CSVEDPVGGLPMDTQYF.